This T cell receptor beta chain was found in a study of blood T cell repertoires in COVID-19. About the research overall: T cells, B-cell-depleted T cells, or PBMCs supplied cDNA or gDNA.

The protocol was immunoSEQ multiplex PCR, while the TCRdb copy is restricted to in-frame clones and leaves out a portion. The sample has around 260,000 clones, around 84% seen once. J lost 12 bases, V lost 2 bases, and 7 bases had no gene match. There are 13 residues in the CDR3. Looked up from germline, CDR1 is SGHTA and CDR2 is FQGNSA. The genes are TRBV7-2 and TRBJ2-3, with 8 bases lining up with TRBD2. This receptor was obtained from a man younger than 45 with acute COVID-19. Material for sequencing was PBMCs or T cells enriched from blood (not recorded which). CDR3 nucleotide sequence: TGTGCCAGCAGCTTATCAGCTAGCGGGCCCCAGTATTTT. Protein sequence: CASSLSASGPQYF.